Presented here are 30 T cell receptor beta chains from one specimen sequenced in a study of identical twins. TCRdb re-called the 5' RACE reads through MiXCR, storing one row per CDR3 protein. The sample lists 450,000 to 500,000 distinct CDR3 sequences; around an eighth were seen once. These same data were also listed under a study on yellow fever vaccine responses in identical twins.

Sequenced input: CD4+ T cells sorted from blood. The receptors originated from a woman younger than 30 in good health.

The V and J genes are TRBV5-4 and TRBJ1-3, with 10 bases aligning to TRBD1. CDR3 length: 16 amino acids. The V gene's germline CDR1 is SGHNT and CDR2 YYREEE (reference sequence). V was pared by 6 bases and J by 0 bases, with 6 bases of the junction left unmatched. This CDR3 is CASTARTGGSGNTIYF. The DNA for the CDR3 is TGTGCCAGCACCGCGCGGACAGGGGGCTCTGGAAACACCATATATTTT. Looking up the rest from reference TRBV5-4 and TRBJ1-3 gives the full variable domain: ETGVTQSPTHLIKTRGQQVTLRCSSQSGHNTVSWYQQALGQGPQFIFQYYREEENGRGNFPPRFSGLQFPNYSSELNVNALELDDSALYLCASTARTGGSGNTIYFGEGSWLTVV.

This clonotype was seen a few times. This chain uses TRBV7-3 with TRBJ2-2, with D perhaps TRBD2 (7 bases). V was clipped by 5 bases and J by 2 bases, with 12 bases between them. From germline, CDR1 is SGHTA and CDR2 FQGTGA. This CDR3 region has 15 residues. The CDR3 sequence: CASSARGANTGELFF. CDR3 bases: TGTGCCAGCAGCGCTCGGGGGGCCAACACCGGGGAGCTGTTTTTT.

This clonotype occurred a few times. The CDR3 DNA follows: TGCGCCAGCAGCCAAGGGAAAACTAGCGGGAGGTTAGAGACCCAGTACTTC. This sequence encodes CASSQGKTSGRLETQYF. The chain carries TRBV4-1 and TRBJ2-5; 12 nucleotides agree with TRBD2. J gave up 4 bases and V 1 base, and 7 bases lay outside the gene matches. Germline V gene sequence: CDR1 MGHRA, CDR2 YSYEKL. The CDR3 is made up of 17 amino acids.

This clonotype has a handful of counts. J is TRBJ2-4 and V is TRBV19; 8 bases map to TRBD2. The CDR3 is 13 residues long. In germline, CDR1 is LNHDA, CDR2 SQIVND (reference sequence). V dropped 7 bases and J dropped 8; count of bases not matched to a gene: 7. The CDR3 bases are TGTGCCAGTAAACACCCGGGGGGGGACATTCAGTACTTC. Translated, it gives CASKHPGGDIQYF.

This clonotype was seen many times. This chain links TRBV4-1 with TRBJ2-1, with 10 nucleotides matching TRBD2. Germline loops: CDR1 MGHRA, CDR2 YSYEKL. The V and J ends lost 1 base and 4 bases, in that order; junction bases with no gene match: 7. The CDR3 consists of 17 residues. The CDR3 loop is CASSQVGLAETYNEQFF. In DNA, the CDR3 is TGCGCCAGCAGCCAAGTCGGACTAGCGGAAACTTACAATGAGCAGTTCTTC.

The chain has TRBV11-2 and TRBJ2-2; 11 nucleotides line up with TRBD2. The ends lost 5 bases at V and 3 bases at J; junction bases unmatched: 2. Germline CDR1 and CDR2: SGHAT and FQNNGV. The CDR3 is made up of 15 amino acids. The CDR3 reads CASSQGLADTGELFF. The CDR3 nucleotides are TGTGCCAGCAGCCAGGGACTAGCGGACACCGGGGAGCTGTTTTTT.

This clonotype has just a few counts. This chain uses TRBV7-9 with TRBJ2-1; D possibly uses TRBD1 or TRBD2 (6 bases each). This CDR3 region has 16 residues. The V gene lost 6 bases and the J gene lost 2 bases, with 17 bases spanning the gap. Germline V CDR1 and CDR2: SEHNR, FQNEAQ (reference sequence). The CDR3 DNA sequence: TGTGCCAGCAGAAGAGTGGCGGGACAAACCTACAATGAGCAGTTCTTC. Its translation: CASRRVAGQTYNEQFF.

This clonotype was seen only once. V usage is TRBV20-1 and J usage is TRBJ2-5; weak D call: TRBD2 (6 bases). The germline V gene encodes CDR1 DFQATT and CDR2 SNEGSKA (reference sequence). The CDR3 is 15 amino acids. V was cut by 5 bases and J by 5 bases, with 21 bases left in between. CDR3 sequence: CSAGFDGGSKETQYF. The CDR3 DNA reads as TGCAGTGCTGGATTTGACGGGGGATCCAAGGAGACCCAGTACTTC.

This clonotype was seen at least ten times. The rearrangement joins TRBV11-3 to TRBJ2-6; D call uncertain. Trimming removed 9 bases from V and 0 bases from J, with 9 bases in between. CDR1 SGHNT and CDR2 YENEEA come from the germline V gene. The CDR3 is made up of 14 amino acids. CDR3 amino acids: CASSGPSGANVLTF. CDR3 in DNA: TGTGCCAGTTCTGGGCCCTCTGGGGCCAACGTCCTGACTTTC.

The chain recombines TRBV28 with TRBJ2-4; 7 bases line up with TRBD2. The germline V gene has CDR1 MDHEN and CDR2 SYDVKM. The trim removed 5 bases at V and 6 bases at J, leaving 13 bases unmatched. CDR3 length: 16 amino acids. CDR3 in DNA: TGTGCCAGCAGTGGGCTGCGGAGCGGGAACAGAAACATTCAGTACTTC. Translation gives CASSGLRSGNRNIQYF.

This chain links TRBV5-1 with TRBJ1-2, with D perhaps TRBD1 (6 bases). Germline CDR1 SGHRS, CDR2 YFSETQ. Trimming removed 4 bases at V and 6 bases at J, with 22 bases between. The CDR3 contains 16 residues. CDR3 sequence (DNA): TGCGCCAGCAGCCCCTCGGGGGGAACAGGGAGGAATGGCTACACCTTC. Amino acid sequence: CASSPSGGTGRNGYTF.

The chain employs TRBV11-2 and TRBJ2-1, with D perhaps matching TRBD1 or TRBD2 (5 bases each). The CDR3 is 15 residues long. Trimming removed 5 bases from V and 2 bases from J, with 13 bases in between. In germline, CDR1 is SGHAT, CDR2 FQNNGV. The CDR3 region has the DNA TGTGCCAGCAGCCTAGCAGGGTCTACCTACAATGAGCAGTTCTTC. Protein: CASSLAGSTYNEQFF. The full variable domain, its missing parts supplied by reference TRBV11-2 and TRBJ2-1, is EAGVAQSPRYKIIEKRQSVAFWCNPISGHATLYWYQQILGQGPKLLIQFQNNGVVDDSQLPKDRFSAERLKGVDSTLKIQPAKLEDSAVYLCASSLAGSTYNEQFFGPGTRLTVL.

The gene calls are TRBV20-1 and TRBJ2-7, with TRBD2 identical over 10 bases. With 0 bases clipped from V and 4 bases from J, the junction kept 15 bases outside the gene matches. CDR1 and CDR2 from the germline V gene are DFQATT and SNEGSKA (reference sequence). The CDR3 sequence is 18 residues long. The CDR3 sequence: CSARDWASGGYFSYEQYF. Written as DNA, the CDR3 is TGCAGTGCTAGAGATTGGGCTAGCGGGGGCTACTTCTCGTACGAGCAGTACTTC.

This chain joins TRBV5-5 and TRBJ2-2; D may be TRBD2 (5 bases). CDR1 is SGHKS and CDR2 is YYEKEE in the germline V gene (reference sequence). This CDR3 has 15 amino acids. Trimming took off 1 base at V and 6 bases at J, with 13 bases between the two ends. The CDR3 here is CASSLLVLGAGELFF. The CDR3 nucleotides read TGTGCCAGCAGCTTGTTGGTACTAGGAGCCGGGGAGCTGTTTTTT.

This clonotype was recorded at least ten times. The chain is built from TRBV12-3 or TRBV12-4 and TRBJ2-3; tentatively, D is TRBD2 (5 bases). The CDR3 totals 15 residues. The V gene lost 8 bases and the J gene lost 4 bases, with 19 bases spanning the gap. The CDR3 here is CASVGGALRADTQYF. CDR3 sequence (DNA): TGTGCCAGCGTCGGAGGAGCCCTGAGGGCAGATACGCAGTATTTT.

Only a few counts were recorded for this clonotype. The chain combines TRBV29-1 with TRBJ2-7; TRBD1 or TRBD2 may be the D gene (5 bases each). With 7 bases removed from V and 3 bases from J, the gap between germline ends came to 13 bases. Germline CDR1 reads SQVTM; CDR2 reads ANQGSEA. This CDR3 is built from 12 residues. As DNA, the CDR3 is TGCAGCGCCGGGGACCCTTTCTACGAGCAGTACTTC. It is translated as CSAGDPFYEQYF.

This clonotype was recorded at least ten times. CDR3 DNA sequence: TGTGCCAGCAGCTTAGTCGGGAGCAACAATGAGCAGTTCTTC. Translated: CASSLVGSNNEQFF. The chain joins TRBV7-9 to TRBJ2-1, with D perhaps matching TRBD2 (6 bases). Germline CDR1 reads SEHNR; CDR2 reads FQNEAQ (reference sequence). The CDR3 has 14 residues. Trimming left V 1 base short and J 5 bases short, with 9 bases between.

This clonotype showed up just a few times. The chain couples TRBV29-1 to TRBJ1-4; D possibly corresponds to TRBD1 (5 bases). The germline V gene has CDR1 SQVTM and CDR2 ANQGSEA. Trimming removed 2 bases at V and 6 bases at J, with 10 bases between. This CDR3 is 13 amino acids long. CDR3 in DNA: TGCAGCGTTGAAACTGCGGGGGATGAAAAACTGTTTTTT. Its protein product is CSVETAGDEKLFF.

Only a few counts were recorded for this clonotype. This chain joins TRBV25-1 and TRBJ2-3; a possible D gene is TRBD2 (6 bases). Germline loops: CDR1 MGHDK, CDR2 SYGVNS. This CDR3 contains 14 residues. The V end lost 4 bases, the J end lost 6 bases, and 14 bases lay between the germline ends. The CDR3 bases are TGTGCCAGCAGTGGTCCCACGGGAGTGGATACGCAGTATTTT. Translating gives CASSGPTGVDTQYF.

CDR3: CASTNRRGGYNEQFF. The CDR3 DNA reads TGTGCCAGCACGAATCGGCGGGGGGGTTACAATGAGCAGTTCTTC. This sequence joins TRBV7-2 and TRBJ2-1; 9 bases line up with TRBD2. V lost 7 bases, J lost 4 bases, and 8 bases stayed unmatched. The CDR3 length is 15 residues. Germline CDR1 reads SGHTA; CDR2 reads FQGNSA. Looking up the rest from reference TRBV7-2 and TRBJ2-1 gives the full variable domain: GAGVSQSPSNKVTEKGKDVELRCDPISGHTALYWYRQSLGQGLEFLIYFQGNSAPDKSGLPSDRFSAERTGGSVSTLTIQRTQQEDSAVYLCASTNRRGGYNEQFFGPGTRLTVL.

This clonotype was observed a handful of times. This sequence joins TRBV7-9 and TRBJ2-5; a weak D match, TRBD2 (6 bases). The germline V gene has CDR1 SEHNR and CDR2 FQNEAQ (reference sequence). Trimming stripped 5 bases from V and 5 bases from J, with 18 bases between. This CDR3 comprises 15 residues. This CDR3 reads CASSNGGLSGETQYF. Here the CDR3 DNA reads TGTGCCAGCAGCAACGGTGGACTATCTGGCGAGACCCAGTACTTC.

This clonotype appeared a few times. The chain has TRBV3-1 and TRBJ1-6; 7 bases are shared with TRBD1. The germline V gene has CDR1 LGHDT and CDR2 YNNKEL (reference sequence). The CDR3 covers 15 residues. V was clipped by 6 bases and J by 6 bases; unmatched bases: 8. The CDR3 sequence: CASRGWDSLNSPLHF. CDR3 nucleotide sequence: TGTGCCAGCAGAGGTTGGGACAGCCTTAATTCACCCCTCCACTTT.

The V call is TRBV12-3 or TRBV12-4, the J call TRBJ2-5; 13 bases are shared with TRBD2. Trimming removed 8 bases from V and 2 bases from J; junction bases left unmatched: 8. The CDR3 length is 16 residues. CDR3 DNA sequence: TGTGCCAGCGGCAAAACTAGCGGGGGGGATCAAGAGACCCAGTACTTC. Encoded protein: CASGKTSGGDQETQYF.

The V gene is TRBV29-1, the J gene TRBJ1-1; no reliable D call. In germline, CDR1 is SQVTM, CDR2 ANQGSEA. The CDR3 contains 15 residues. V dropped 2 bases and J dropped 2 bases, with 15 bases sitting between them. CDR3 sequence: CSVEWLPRGNTEAFF. In DNA form, the CDR3 reads TGCAGCGTTGAATGGTTGCCCCGCGGAAACACTGAAGCTTTCTTT.

This clonotype was detected ten times or more. J is TRBJ2-3 and V is TRBV29-1; TRBD2 matches 8 bases. V was clipped by 3 bases and J by 4 bases; unmatched bases: 12. CDR3 size: 16 residues. Germline V gives CDR1 SQVTM, CDR2 ANQGSEA. The CDR3 DNA sequence: TGCAGCGTTGATCGCCCCTGGCGGGGGGACGCAGATACGCAGTATTTT. Amino acids: CSVDRPWRGDADTQYF.

This clonotype was counted only a few times. The chain uses TRBV14 and TRBJ2-1; 10 nucleotides line up with TRBD2. The CDR3 loop spans 17 amino acids. Losses at the gene ends were 0 bases for V and 5 bases for J; bases not matched to a gene: 7. The germline V gene encodes CDR1 SGHDN and CDR2 FVKESK. CDR3 sequence: CASSQELLGLADNEQFF. CDR3 sequence (DNA): TGTGCCAGCAGCCAAGAGTTGTTAGGACTAGCGGACAATGAGCAGTTCTTC.

The chain couples TRBV5-1 to TRBJ2-6; D is undetermined. Germline assignment: CDR1 SGHRS and CDR2 YFSETQ. V lost 4 bases, J lost 0 bases, and 14 bases lay in between. The CDR3 is 17 amino acids. In DNA form, the CDR3 reads TGCGCCAGCAGCCCGAGGACGCCGCCCTCTGGGGCCAACGTCCTGACTTTC. The encoded protein is CASSPRTPPSGANVLTF. The whole variable domain, remainder taken from reference TRBV5-1 and TRBJ2-6, is KAGVTQTPRYLIKTRGQQVTLSCSPISGHRSVSWYQQTPGQGLQFLFEYFSETQRNKGNFPGRFSGRQFSNSRSEMNVSTLELGDSALYLCASSPRTPPSGANVLTFGAGSRLTVL.

The chain recombines TRBV12-3 or TRBV12-4 with TRBJ1-4, with TRBD1 identical over 10 bases. The J segment lost 5 bases and the V segment lost 5 bases, leaving 2 bases of the junction unmatched. This CDR3 comprises 14 residues. This CDR3 reads CASSRTGGNEKLFF. In DNA, the CDR3 is TGTGCCAGCAGTCGGACAGGGGGGAATGAAAAACTGTTTTTT.

J is TRBJ2-3 and V is TRBV11-2; TRBD2 might be the D (6 bases). CDR1 is SGHAT and CDR2 is FQNNGV in the germline V gene. There are 14 residues in the CDR3. The germline V and J ends were trimmed by 5 bases and 11 bases, with 20 bases remaining between them. The CDR3 nucleotides are TGTGCCAGCAGCCAGGGACTCACGGGGATACGGCAGTATTTT. Its translation is CASSQGLTGIRQYF. The full variable domain, completed using reference TRBV11-2 and TRBJ2-3, is EAGVAQSPRYKIIEKRQSVAFWCNPISGHATLYWYQQILGQGPKLLIQFQNNGVVDDSQLPKDRFSAERLKGVDSTLKIQPAKLEDSAVYLCASSQGLTGIRQYFGPGTRLTVL.

This clonotype was found a few times. V and J are TRBV6-2 or TRBV6-3 and TRBJ2-7; 8 nucleotides agree with TRBD2. J lost 6 bases, V lost 6 bases, and 13 bases had no gene match. Germline V CDR1 and CDR2: MNHEY, SVGEGT. The CDR3 covers 15 residues. CDR3 DNA sequence: TGTGCCAGCAGCCCCAGCGGGAGTGGGTGGCGCGAGCAGTACTTC. Translation: CASSPSGSGWREQYF.